Below are 6 T cell receptor beta chains sequenced from a single sample in a study of blood T cell repertoires in COVID-19. The repertoire was sequenced with immunoSEQ multiplex PCR; TCRdb's copy has only in-frame clones and lacks some. This table has tens of thousands of clones, roughly nine tenths appearing once. The sample comprised peripheral blood. These receptors all stem from an older man with active or convalescent COVID-19.

The chain combines TRBV27 with TRBJ2-2; 11 bases match TRBD2. Germline CDR1 is MNHEY and CDR2 is SMNVEV (reference sequence). The V and J ends lost 2 bases and 5 bases, in that order; junction bases with no gene match: 10. This CDR3 comprises 18 residues. CDR3 loop: CASSLSGAGTSGTGELFF. The DNA of the CDR3 is TGTGCCAGCAGTTTAAGCGGGGCCGGGACTAGCGGTACCGGGGAGCTGTTTTTT.

The chain links TRBV6-1 to TRBJ1-3; 7 bases are shared with TRBD1. This CDR3 region has 14 residues. Germline CDR1 MNHNS, CDR2 SASEGT. The V gene end was trimmed by 2 bases and the J gene end by 4 bases; junction bases not matched to a gene: 2. The CDR3 reads CASSELQGGNTIYF. The CDR3 nucleotides read TGTGCCAGCAGTGAATTACAGGGGGGAAACACCATATATTTT.

DNA for the CDR3: TGTGCCAGCAGTTTAAAGCGGGGGAGGACCTACGAGCAGTACTTC. This codes for CASSLKRGRTYEQYF. This chain joins TRBV28 and TRBJ2-7, with 8 bases fitting TRBD2. V was clipped by 2 bases and J by 2 bases; unmatched bases: 5. The germline V gene encodes CDR1 MDHEN and CDR2 SYDVKM. The CDR3 loop spans 15 amino acids.

The chain couples TRBV11-2 to TRBJ2-7; D is ambiguous. CDR3 length equals 17 residues. V gave up 0 bases and J gave up 2 bases, with 17 bases separating them. Looked up from germline, CDR1 is SGHAT and CDR2 is FQNNGV. The DNA for the CDR3 is TGTGCCAGCAGCTTAGAGCGAGACTCTACAAAACCCTACGAGCAGTACTTC. Its protein is CASSLERDSTKPYEQYF.

This clone has a single count. The rearrangement joins TRBV28 to TRBJ2-6; 7 nucleotides match TRBD1. The germline V gene encodes CDR1 MDHEN and CDR2 SYDVKM. The CDR3 runs to 17 residues. V lost 5 bases to trimming and J lost 0 bases; unmatched junction nucleotides: 7. CDR3 coding DNA: TGTGCCAGCAGTCTGCCGGGACAGCTCTCTGGGGCCAACGTCCTGACTTTC. Protein product: CASSLPGQLSGANVLTF.

The CDR3 is CAWTHRSSYNSPLHF. CDR3 DNA: TGTGCCTGGACTCACAGGAGCTCCTATAATTCACCCCTCCACTTT. The chain recombines TRBV30 with TRBJ1-6; tentative D call: TRBD1 (5 bases). Germline CDR1 and CDR2: GTSNPN and SVGIG (reference sequence). The CDR3 loop spans 15 amino acids. V lost 4 bases and J lost 0, with 10 bases in between.